This TCR beta chain was sequenced for a study of cytomegalovirus exposure and HLA in healthy donors. Germline-derived CDR1 and CDR2 are MNHEY and SMNVEV (reference sequence). V shed 3 bases and J 8 bases; nucleotides not matched to a gene: 10. The CDR3 extends over 15 amino acids. The PCR ran on 60 Vbeta and 13 Jbeta primers. Method: immunoSEQ multiplex PCR; TCRdb's copy keeps in-frame clones and lacks some. Of about 90,000 clones listed, roughly 70% are singletons. This TCR came from a man aged 25-45 years in good health and CMV-seronegative. This chain links TRBV27 with TRBJ1-2, with TRBD1 identical over 9 bases. Sample: PBMCs. CDR3 sequence: CASSFDRGGVYGYTF. In nucleotides, the CDR3 is TGTGCCAGCAGTTTCGACAGGGGGGGCGTGTACGGCTACACCTTC.